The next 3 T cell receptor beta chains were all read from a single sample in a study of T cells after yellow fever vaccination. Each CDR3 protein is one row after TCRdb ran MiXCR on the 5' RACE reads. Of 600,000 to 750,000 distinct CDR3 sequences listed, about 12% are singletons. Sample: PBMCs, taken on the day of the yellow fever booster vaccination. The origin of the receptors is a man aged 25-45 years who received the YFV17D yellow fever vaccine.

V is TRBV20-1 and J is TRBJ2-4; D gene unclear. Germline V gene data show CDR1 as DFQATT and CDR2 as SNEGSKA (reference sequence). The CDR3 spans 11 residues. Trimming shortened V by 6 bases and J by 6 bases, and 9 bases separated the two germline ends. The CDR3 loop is CSAPRANIQYF. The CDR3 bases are TGCAGTGCCCCCCGGGCAAACATTCAGTACTTC.

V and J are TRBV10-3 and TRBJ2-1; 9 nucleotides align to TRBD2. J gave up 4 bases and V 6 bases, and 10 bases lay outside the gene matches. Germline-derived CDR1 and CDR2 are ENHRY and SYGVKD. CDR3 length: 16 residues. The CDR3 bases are TGTGCCATCAGGACCTCCTCTAGCGGGGTATACAATGAGCAGTTCTTC. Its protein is CAIRTSSSGVYNEQFF.

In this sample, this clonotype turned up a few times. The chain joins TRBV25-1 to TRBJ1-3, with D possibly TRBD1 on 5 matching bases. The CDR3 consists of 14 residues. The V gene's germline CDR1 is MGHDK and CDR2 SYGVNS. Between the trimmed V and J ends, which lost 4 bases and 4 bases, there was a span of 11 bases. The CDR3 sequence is CASSGSGFGNTIYF. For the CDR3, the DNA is TGTGCCAGCAGTGGTTCAGGGTTCGGAAACACCATATATTTT.